Below are 31 T cell receptor beta chains sequenced from a single sample in a study of blood T cell repertoires in COVID-19. Data came from immunoSEQ multiplex PCR; TCRdb stores just in-frame clones and leaves some out. In the table there are roughly 97,000 clones, roughly 79% of which are singletons. The sample comprised peripheral blood. The receptors here all came from a man between 65 and 85 years old with acute or convalescent COVID-19.

The chain joins TRBV28 to TRBJ1-1; 10 positions agree with TRBD1. With 6 bases clipped from V and 10 bases from J, the junction kept 2 bases outside the gene matches. Germline V CDR1 and CDR2: MDHEN, SYDVKM. This CDR3 has 11 amino acids. The CDR3 region has the DNA TGTGCCAGCAGGGACAGGGGGGCAGCTTTCTTT. It is translated as CASRDRGAAFF.

In DNA form, the CDR3 reads TGTGCTAGTGGTTTGGCCAACTACGAGCAGTACTTC. Its protein is CASGLANYEQYF. The chain uses TRBV12-5 and TRBJ2-7; D unresolved. This CDR3 has 12 amino acids. Trimming shortened V by 1 base and J by 3 bases, and 4 bases separated the two germline ends. Looked up from germline, CDR1 is LGHNT and CDR2 is FRNRAP. Combining the CDR3 with reference TRBV12-5 and TRBJ2-7 gives the whole variable domain DARVTQTPRHKVTEMGQEVTMRCQPILGHNTVFWYRQTMMQGLELLAYFRNRAPLDDSGMPKDRFSAEMPDATLATLKIQPSEPRDSAVYFCASGLANYEQYFGPGTRLTVT.

This clone was counted a few times. The gene calls are TRBV5-4 and TRBJ1-5; TRBD1 matches at 7 bases. This CDR3 has 14 residues. The J segment lost 3 bases and the V segment lost 3 bases, leaving 3 bases of the junction unmatched. Germline V gene lookup returns CDR1 SGHNT and CDR2 YYREEE (reference sequence). The CDR3 DNA follows: TGTGCCAGCAGCTCAGACAGGGACAATCAGCCCCAGCATTTT. Protein: CASSSDRDNQPQHF.

The chain joins TRBV5-1 to TRBJ2-3; D not resolved. This CDR3 has 13 residues. Germline V gene lookup returns CDR1 SGHRS and CDR2 YFSETQ. V was pared by 6 bases and J by 0 bases, with 8 bases between. This CDR3 is CASKAGSTDTQYF. CDR3 nucleotide sequence: TGCGCCAGCAAGGCAGGAAGCACAGATACGCAGTATTTT.

This clone appeared a few times. This sequence joins TRBV6-5 and TRBJ1-5, with D perhaps TRBD1 (6 bases). CDR1 and CDR2 from the germline V gene are MNHEY and SVGAGI. The CDR3 is made up of 16 amino acids. V was shortened by 4 bases and J by 5 bases, with 18 bases between the two germline ends. The CDR3 DNA reads TGTGCCAGCAGTTCCTACCCAGGGGCAGGGGATCAGCCCCAGCATTTT. Protein: CASSSYPGAGDQPQHF.

The rearrangement uses TRBV5-1 and TRBJ1-1, with a tentative D call TRBD1 (5 bases). This CDR3 region has 15 residues. CDR1 and CDR2 (germline): SGHRS, YFSETQ. V lost 8 bases, J lost 2 bases, and 19 bases lay in between. The CDR3 DNA reads as TGCGCCAGTCGGCGGGGCGGGGAAAGAAACACTGAAGCTTTCTTT. It is translated as CASRRGGERNTEAFF.

The chain employs TRBV5-8 and TRBJ1-1; no clear D. V gave up 0 bases and J gave up 3 bases, with 12 bases separating them. CDR1 and CDR2 from the germline V gene are SGHTS and YDEGEE. This CDR3 contains 15 residues. The CDR3 protein is CASSLGARRDTEAFF. In DNA form, the CDR3 reads TGTGCCAGCAGCTTGGGGGCCAGGAGGGACACTGAAGCTTTCTTT.

The CDR3 reads CASRGTGLGETQYF. CDR3 sequence (DNA): TGTGCCAGCAGAGGAACAGGGTTGGGAGAGACCCAGTACTTC. The J gene is TRBJ2-5, the V gene TRBV14, with TRBD1 as a possible D gene (6 bases). The CDR3 sequence is 14 residues long. Germline V gene lookup returns CDR1 SGHDN and CDR2 FVKESK. Trimming cost V 6 bases and J 4 bases, with 15 bases left between them.

The rearrangement links TRBV5-6 to TRBJ2-5; the D is unclear. Trimming cost V 3 bases and J 0 bases, with 6 bases left between them. The CDR3 spans 13 residues. Germline V gene sequence: CDR1 SGHDT, CDR2 YYEEEE. CDR3 in amino acids: CASSSTHQETQYF. In DNA form, the CDR3 reads TGTGCCAGCAGCTCGACACACCAAGAGACCCAGTACTTC. The variable domain in full, with the rest retrieved from reference TRBV5-6 and TRBJ2-5, is DAGVTQSPTHLIKTRGQQVTLRCSPKSGHDTVSWYQQALGQGPQFIFQYYEEEERQRGNFPDRFSGHQFPNYSSELNVNALLLGDSALYLCASSSTHQETQYFGPGTRLLVL.

This clone was detected once. The genes are TRBV5-4 and TRBJ1-1; the match to TRBD1 covers 8 bases. The CDR3 contains 13 residues. Germline values: CDR1 SGHNT, CDR2 YYREEE (reference sequence). After removal of 3 bases from V and 4 bases from J, the junction contained 2 bases not matched to a gene. CDR3 region: CASSWGQVTEAFF. The CDR3 region has the DNA TGTGCCAGCAGCTGGGGACAGGTCACTGAAGCTTTCTTT.

This chain connects TRBV30 to TRBJ2-1; 7 bases fit TRBD1. After removal of 2 bases from V and 5 bases from J, the junction contained 3 bases not matched to a gene. The CDR3 is 13 residues long. Per germline, CDR1 GTSNPN and CDR2 SVGIG (reference sequence). The CDR3 loop reads CAWSPGTDNEQFF. The CDR3 bases are TGTGCCTGGAGTCCCGGGACAGACAATGAGCAGTTCTTC.

CDR3 coding DNA: TGTGCCAGCAGCTTGCTGCAGACGAACACCGGGGAGCTGTTTTTT. Translation gives CASSLLQTNTGELFF. The chain has TRBV5-5 and TRBJ2-2; D uncertain. The germline CDR1 and CDR2 sequences are SGHKS and YYEKEE (reference sequence). V gave up 1 base and J gave up 0 bases, with 7 bases separating them. The CDR3 extends over 15 amino acids.

A note on this clone: An end of the junction differs from the germline gene, which may be a read error. This chain joins TRBV19 and TRBJ2-5; 8 positions agree with TRBD2. The CDR3 is made up of 15 amino acids. CDR1 and CDR2 (germline): LNHDA, SQIVND (reference sequence). CDR3 nucleotides: TGTGCCAGTAGTATAGAGGGTAGCGGGGAAGAGAGCCAGTACTTC. Encoded protein: CASSIEGSGEESQYF.

The V call is TRBV7-6, the J call TRBJ2-7, with 10 nucleotides matching TRBD1. The CDR3 spans 15 residues. Germline CDR1 and CDR2: SGHVS and FNYEAQ. The J segment lost 2 bases and the V segment lost 6 bases, leaving 7 bases of the junction unmatched. The CDR3 DNA reads as TGTGCCAGCAGTGAAACGGGACAGGGGCCCTACGAGCAGTACTTC. Translating gives CASSETGQGPYEQYF.

V is TRBV6-5 and J is TRBJ2-7; D remains unclear. Trimming stripped 5 bases from V and 0 bases from J, with 8 bases between. The CDR3 is 13 amino acids. Germline V gene sequence: CDR1 MNHEY, CDR2 SVGAGI. The CDR3 DNA reads TGTGCCAGCAGTCTTCAGTACTCCTACGAGCAGTACTTC. Its translation is CASSLQYSYEQYF.

CDR3 coding DNA: TGTGCCAGCAGCCCTCAAAAGACAGGGCCCCACGAGCAGTACTTC. Amino acid sequence: CASSPQKTGPHEQYF. The chain uses TRBV2 and TRBJ2-7; 7 nucleotides align to TRBD1. The trim removed 6 bases at V and 5 bases at J, leaving 13 bases unmatched. The CDR3 contains 15 residues. CDR1 and CDR2 from the germline V gene are SNHLY and FYNNEI.

The rearrangement links TRBV30 to TRBJ1-5; 8 bases fit TRBD1. With V trimmed by 5 bases and J by 4 bases, 4 bases remained unmatched. The CDR3 totals 13 residues. CDR1 and CDR2 (germline): GTSNPN, SVGIG (reference sequence). The CDR3 region has the DNA TGTGCCTGGTCGGGACAGGATAATCAGCCCCAGCATTTT. It yields the protein CAWSGQDNQPQHF.

The chain uses TRBV5-4 and TRBJ1-2; the D gene is possibly TRBD1 (6 bases). Germline CDR1 SGHNT, CDR2 YYREEE (reference sequence). Deletions cut 0 bases from V and 0 bases from J, with 6 bases between. CDR3 length: 14 residues. The CDR3 DNA follows: TGTGCCAGCAGCTTGGACAGGGCTAACTATGGCTACACCTTC. This encodes CASSLDRANYGYTF.

The V and J genes are TRBV14 and TRBJ1-1, with 9 bases lining up with TRBD1. From germline, CDR1 is SGHDN and CDR2 FVKESK. J gave up 6 bases and V 4 bases, and 9 bases lay outside the gene matches. The length of the CDR3 is 15 residues. In DNA, the CDR3 is TGTGCCAGCAGCCGCCGAGGGACAGGGCTCTCTGAAGCTTTCTTT. It encodes CASSRRGTGLSEAFF.

The J gene is TRBJ2-5, the V gene TRBV28; 11 nucleotides line up with TRBD1. The germline CDR1 and CDR2 sequences are MDHEN and SYDVKM. The trim removed 1 base at V and 3 bases at J, leaving 4 bases unmatched. This CDR3 has 16 amino acids. CDR3 residues: CASSLSGGQGEETQYF. The CDR3 DNA reads as TGTGCCAGCAGTTTATCGGGGGGACAGGGGGAAGAGACCCAGTACTTC.

Concerning this clone: A read error may produce the germline difference seen at one junction end. This chain joins TRBV7-7 and TRBJ2-5, with 8 bases aligning to TRBD1. Germline values: CDR1 SSHAT, CDR2 FNYEAQ (reference sequence). The CDR3 spans 16 residues. Written as DNA, the CDR3 is TGTGCTAGCAGCGCAGGGGGCCGCGTTACCCAAGAGACCCAGTACTTC. As protein: CASSAGGRVTQETQYF.

The chain recombines TRBV19 with TRBJ1-3, with D uncertain. In germline, CDR1 is LNHDA, CDR2 SQIVND (reference sequence). The length of the CDR3 is 14 residues. Trimming stripped 6 bases from V and 0 bases from J, with 9 bases between. Here the CDR3 DNA reads TGTGCCAGTAGGGACGGGAGCTCTGGAAACACCATATATTTT. Its translation is CASRDGSSGNTIYF.

The chain joins TRBV7-3 to TRBJ1-6; 8 positions match TRBD1. The V gene's germline CDR1 is SGHTA and CDR2 FQGTGA. This CDR3 spans 14 amino acids. V dropped 5 bases and J dropped 7; count of bases not matched to a gene: 4. In DNA form, the CDR3 reads TGTGCCAGCAGCCCAACAGGGGGAAATTCACCCCTCCACTTT. Residues: CASSPTGGNSPLHF. The full variable domain, in which reference TRBV7-3 and TRBJ1-6 provide the parts outside the CDR3, is GAGVSQTPSNKVTEKGKYVELRCDPISGHTALYWYRQSLGQGPEFLIYFQGTGAADDSGLPNDRFFAVRPEGSVSTLKIQRTERGDSAVYLCASSPTGGNSPLHFGNGTRLTVT.

This clone was counted only a few times. The chain links TRBV7-8 to TRBJ1-1, with 7 bases lining up with TRBD1. Losses at the gene ends were 5 bases for V and 0 bases for J; bases not matched to a gene: 6. Looked up from germline, CDR1 is SGHVS and CDR2 is FQNEAQ. This CDR3 comprises 15 residues. DNA of the CDR3: TGTGCCAGCAGCGCAAGGGGGCTCGTGAACACTGAAGCTTTCTTT. Protein sequence: CASSARGLVNTEAFF.

The chain joins TRBV6-1 to TRBJ1-5; D unresolved. The CDR3 contains 13 residues. With 3 bases removed from V and 4 bases from J, the gap between germline ends came to 7 bases. Germline CDR1 reads MNHNS; CDR2 reads SASEGT. This CDR3 reads CASSEVRNQPQHF. CDR3 coding DNA: TGTGCCAGCAGTGAGGTCAGAAATCAGCCCCAGCATTTT.

In this sample, this clone turned up a few times. At the DNA level, this CDR3 is encoded by other sequences in the same sample as well. This chain uses TRBV7-2 with TRBJ1-5; possible D gene TRBD1, 6 bases. V was cut by 6 bases and J by 3 bases, with 12 bases left in between. This CDR3 is built from 14 residues. CDR1 is SGHTA and CDR2 is FQGNSA in the germline V gene. CDR3 protein: CASSLGHNNQPQHF. Written as DNA, the CDR3 is TGTGCCAGCAGTTTGGGACATAACAATCAGCCCCAGCATTTT.

The genes are TRBV20-1 and TRBJ2-7; 9 bases fit TRBD1. This CDR3 comprises 14 residues. V lost 3 bases and J lost 3; bases outside the gene matches: 6. Germline V gene lookup returns CDR1 DFQATT and CDR2 SNEGSKA (reference sequence). CDR3 sequence: CSASPGTGFYEQYF. The DNA for the CDR3 is TGCAGTGCTAGTCCGGGGACAGGGTTCTACGAGCAGTACTTC.

The gene calls are TRBV6-1 and TRBJ1-5; D perhaps matches TRBD1 (6 bases). CDR3 length: 17 amino acids. The germline V and J ends were trimmed by 0 bases and 4 bases, with 16 bases remaining between them. Germline values: CDR1 MNHNS, CDR2 SASEGT. CDR3 sequence reads: CASSEARLRGGNQPQHF. DNA of the CDR3: TGTGCCAGCAGTGAAGCGCGACTCAGGGGTGGAAATCAGCCCCAGCATTTT.

The gene calls are TRBV28 and TRBJ2-5, with TRBD2 identical over 15 bases. The germline CDR1 and CDR2 sequences are MDHEN and SYDVKM. The trim removed 9 bases at V and 6 bases at J, leaving 11 bases unmatched. This CDR3 has 16 residues. The CDR3 DNA follows: TGTGCCAGTAAAGGCGGGACTAGCGGGAGGTCCCAGACCCAGTACTTC. This gives the protein CASKGGTSGRSQTQYF.

The chain links TRBV7-2 to TRBJ1-2, with D possibly being TRBD1 (5 bases). Per germline, CDR1 SGHTA and CDR2 FQGNSA. CDR3 length equals 16 residues. Trimming took off 5 bases at V and 4 bases at J, with 20 bases between the two ends. CDR3 DNA sequence: TGTGCCAGCAGCGCGGGGGGGGTCGCGAGTGGCTATGGCTACACCTTC. Translating gives CASSAGGVASGYGYTF.

This chain links TRBV5-8 with TRBJ1-2; D remains unclear. Germline CDR1 and CDR2: SGHTS and YDEGEE. The CDR3 sequence is 14 residues long. Trimming took 1 base from V and 4 from J, leaving 11 bases between them. The CDR3: CASSLSGGSYGYTF. CDR3 in DNA: TGTGCCAGCAGCTTGTCGGGCGGGAGCTATGGCTACACCTTC.